Here is one TCR beta chain with its context. Data came from immunoSEQ multiplex PCR; TCRdb stores just in-frame clones and leaves some out. The top ten hold about 1.3% of the sample, which has over 200,000 clones, 75% to 85% seen once. The data originate from a study of blood T cell repertoires in COVID-19. V shed 7 bases and J 5 bases; nucleotides not matched to a gene: 7. This CDR3 spans 14 amino acids. Germline loops: CDR1 MNHEY, CDR2 SVGAGI. The sequencing sample was made of peripheral blood. This TCR came from a woman in her 30s with COVID-19, enrolled during active disease. The chain is built from TRBV6-5 and TRBJ2-2; 7 bases are a match to TRBD1. CDR3 in amino acids: CASTRQGRTGELFF. Here the CDR3 DNA reads TGTGCCAGCACTCGACAGGGTAGAACCGGGGAGCTGTTTTTT.